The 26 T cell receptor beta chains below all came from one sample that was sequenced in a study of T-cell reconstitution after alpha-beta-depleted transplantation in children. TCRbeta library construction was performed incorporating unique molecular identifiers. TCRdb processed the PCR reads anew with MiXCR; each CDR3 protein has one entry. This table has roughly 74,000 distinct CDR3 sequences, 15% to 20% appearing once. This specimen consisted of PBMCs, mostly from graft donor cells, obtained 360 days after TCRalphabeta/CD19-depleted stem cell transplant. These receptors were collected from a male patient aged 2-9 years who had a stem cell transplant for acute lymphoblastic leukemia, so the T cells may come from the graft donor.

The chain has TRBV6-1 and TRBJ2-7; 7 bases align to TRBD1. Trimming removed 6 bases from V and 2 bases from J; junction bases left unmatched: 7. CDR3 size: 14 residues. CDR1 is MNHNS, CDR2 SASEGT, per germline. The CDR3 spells CASSPGQRAYEQYF. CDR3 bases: TGTGCCAGCAGCCCGGGACAGAGAGCCTACGAGCAGTACTTC.

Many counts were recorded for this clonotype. The CDR3 loop reads CASSLDRPLQETQYF. The CDR3 coding sequence is TGCGCCAGCAGCCTCGACAGGCCCCTCCAAGAGACCCAGTACTTC. The chain couples TRBV5-1 to TRBJ2-5, with D maybe TRBD1 (6 bases). Trimming cost V 4 bases and J 1 base, with 14 bases left between them. The CDR3 totals 15 residues. CDR1 SGHRS and CDR2 YFSETQ come from the germline V gene.

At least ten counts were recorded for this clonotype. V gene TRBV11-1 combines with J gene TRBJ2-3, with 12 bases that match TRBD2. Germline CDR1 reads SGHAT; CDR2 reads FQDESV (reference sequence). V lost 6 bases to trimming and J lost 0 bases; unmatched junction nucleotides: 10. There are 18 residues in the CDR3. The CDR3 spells CASRRGTSGRKSTDTQYF. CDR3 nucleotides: TGTGCCAGCAGACGAGGAACTAGCGGGAGGAAGAGCACAGATACGCAGTATTTT.

In DNA, the CDR3 is TGTGCCAGCAGACGGCTCCGGGACAGGGTCACAGATACGCAGTATTTT. It specifies CASRRLRDRVTDTQYF. The chain recombines TRBV7-9 with TRBJ2-3, with 9 nucleotides matching TRBD1. The CDR3 runs to 16 residues. Germline CDR1 and CDR2: SEHNR and FQNEAQ (reference sequence). With 6 bases clipped from V and 2 bases from J, the junction kept 9 bases outside the gene matches.

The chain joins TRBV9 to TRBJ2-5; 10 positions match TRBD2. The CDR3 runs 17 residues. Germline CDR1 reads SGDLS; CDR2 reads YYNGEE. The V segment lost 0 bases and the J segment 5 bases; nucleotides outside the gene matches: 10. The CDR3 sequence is CASSVGPSGSSMETQYF. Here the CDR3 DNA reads TGTGCCAGCAGCGTAGGACCTAGCGGGAGTTCGATGGAGACCCAGTACTTC. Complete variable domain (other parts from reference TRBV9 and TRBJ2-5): DSGVTQTPKHLITATGQRVTLRCSPRSGDLSVYWYQQSLDQGLQFLIQYYNGEERAKGNILERFSAQQFPDLHSELNLSSLELGDSALYFCASSVGPSGSSMETQYFGPGTRLLVL.

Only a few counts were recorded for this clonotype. The CDR3 sequence: CASSHLTGSLTPLRFDEQFF. The CDR3 region has the DNA TGCGCCAGCAGCCACTTAACCGGCAGTTTGACCCCCTTACGGTTCGATGAGCAGTTCTTC. The chain is built from TRBV5-1 and TRBJ2-1; D unresolved. This CDR3 is 20 amino acids long. CDR1 SGHRS and CDR2 YFSETQ come from the germline V gene. V dropped 4 bases and J dropped 8 bases, with 34 bases sitting between them.

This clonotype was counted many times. The CDR3 region is CASSQDLEGPGTQYF. CDR3 DNA sequence: TGTGCCAGCAGCCAAGATTTGGAGGGGCCTGGGACCCAGTACTTC. V and J are TRBV3-1 and TRBJ2-5; maybe TRBD2 (6 bases). Trimming removed 0 bases at V and 7 bases at J, with 15 bases between. The germline gives CDR1 LGHDT, CDR2 YNNKEL (reference sequence). The CDR3 spans 15 residues.

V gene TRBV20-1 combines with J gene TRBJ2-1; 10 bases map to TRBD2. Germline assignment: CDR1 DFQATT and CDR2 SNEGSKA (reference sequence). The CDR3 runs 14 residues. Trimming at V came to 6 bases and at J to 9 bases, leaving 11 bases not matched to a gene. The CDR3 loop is CSARPSGRAVEQFF. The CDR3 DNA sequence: TGCAGTGCGCGTCCGAGCGGGAGGGCCGTTGAGCAGTTCTTC.

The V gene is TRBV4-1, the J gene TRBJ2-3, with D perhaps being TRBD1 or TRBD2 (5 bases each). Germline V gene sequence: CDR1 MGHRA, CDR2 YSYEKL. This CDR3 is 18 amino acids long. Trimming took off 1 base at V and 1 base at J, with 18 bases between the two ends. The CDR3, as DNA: TGCGCCAGCAGCCAAGTCGCCGGCGGGCAGGGCGGCACAGATACGCAGTATTTT. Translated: CASSQVAGGQGGTDTQYF.

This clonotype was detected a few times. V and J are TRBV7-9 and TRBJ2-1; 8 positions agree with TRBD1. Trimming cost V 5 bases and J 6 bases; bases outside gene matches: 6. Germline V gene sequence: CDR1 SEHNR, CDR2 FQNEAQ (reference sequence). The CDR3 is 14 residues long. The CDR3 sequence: CASSPGQGGNEQFF. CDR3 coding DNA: TGTGCCAGCAGCCCCGGACAGGGCGGCAATGAGCAGTTCTTC.

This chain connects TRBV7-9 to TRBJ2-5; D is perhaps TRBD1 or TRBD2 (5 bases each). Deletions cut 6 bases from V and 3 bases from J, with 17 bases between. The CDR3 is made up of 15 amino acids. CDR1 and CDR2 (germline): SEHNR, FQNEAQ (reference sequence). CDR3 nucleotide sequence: TGTGCCAGCAGAGATCCGGGACGGGGAAAAGAGACCCAGTACTTC. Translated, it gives CASRDPGRGKETQYF.

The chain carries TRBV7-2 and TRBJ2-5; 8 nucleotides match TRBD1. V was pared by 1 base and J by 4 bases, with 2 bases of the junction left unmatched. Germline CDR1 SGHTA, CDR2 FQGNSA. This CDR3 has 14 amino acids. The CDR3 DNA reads TGTGCCAGCAGCTTAGACAGGGGGAGAGAGACCCAGTACTTC. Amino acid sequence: CASSLDRGRETQYF. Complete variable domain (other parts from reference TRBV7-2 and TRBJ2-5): GAGVSQSPSNKVTEKGKDVELRCDPISGHTALYWYRQSLGQGLEFLIYFQGNSAPDKSGLPSDRFSAERTGGSVSTLTIQRTQQEDSAVYLCASSLDRGRETQYFGPGTRLLVL.

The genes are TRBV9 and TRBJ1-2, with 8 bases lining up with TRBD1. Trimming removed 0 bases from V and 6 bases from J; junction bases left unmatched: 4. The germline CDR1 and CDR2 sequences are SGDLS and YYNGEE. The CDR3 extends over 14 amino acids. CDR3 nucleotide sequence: TGTGCCAGCAGCGTAGCACAGGGGGTACATGGCTACACCTTC. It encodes CASSVAQGVHGYTF.

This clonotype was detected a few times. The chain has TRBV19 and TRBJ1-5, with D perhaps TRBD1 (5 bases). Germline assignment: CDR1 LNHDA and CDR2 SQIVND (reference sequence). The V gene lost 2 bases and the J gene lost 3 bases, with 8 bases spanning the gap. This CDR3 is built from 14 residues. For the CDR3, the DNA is TGTGCCAGTAGTATAAAAGGGGTCAATCAGCCCCAGCATTTT. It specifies CASSIKGVNQPQHF. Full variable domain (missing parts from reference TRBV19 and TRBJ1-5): DGGITQSPKYLFRKEGQNVTLSCEQNLNHDAMYWYRQDPGQGLRLIYYSQIVNDFQKGDIAEGYSVSREKKESFPLTVTSAQKNPTAFYLCASSIKGVNQPQHFGDGTRLSIL.

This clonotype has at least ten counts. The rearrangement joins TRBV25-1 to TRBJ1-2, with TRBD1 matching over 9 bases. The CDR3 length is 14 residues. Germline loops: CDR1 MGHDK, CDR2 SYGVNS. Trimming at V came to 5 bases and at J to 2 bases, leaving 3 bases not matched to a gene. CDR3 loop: CASSKQGANYGYTF. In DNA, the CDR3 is TGTGCCAGCAGTAAACAGGGGGCAAACTATGGCTACACCTTC.

The CDR3 DNA sequence: TGCGCCAGCAGCTTGGTAGGGATCCCCTACGAGCAGTACTTC. Translated: CASSLVGIPYEQYF. The rearrangement links TRBV5-1 to TRBJ2-7; D unresolved. The CDR3 is made up of 14 amino acids. V was trimmed by 0 bases and J by 2 bases, leaving 9 bases between them. Germline V gene lookup returns CDR1 SGHRS and CDR2 YFSETQ.

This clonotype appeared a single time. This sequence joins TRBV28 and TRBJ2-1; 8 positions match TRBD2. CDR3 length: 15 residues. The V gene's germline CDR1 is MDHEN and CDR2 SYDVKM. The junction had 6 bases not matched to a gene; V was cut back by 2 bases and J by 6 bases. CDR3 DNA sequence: TGTGCCAGCAGTTTAGGGTACGGGACTAGCAATGAGCAGTTCTTC. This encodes CASSLGYGTSNEQFF.

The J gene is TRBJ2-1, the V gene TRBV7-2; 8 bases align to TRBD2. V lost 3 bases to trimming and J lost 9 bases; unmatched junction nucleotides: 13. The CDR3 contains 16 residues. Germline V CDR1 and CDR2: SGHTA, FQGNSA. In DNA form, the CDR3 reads TGTGCCAGCAGCTTTCTTAGCGGGGTGGGTGTAAGTGAGCAGTTCTTC. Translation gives CASSFLSGVGVSEQFF.

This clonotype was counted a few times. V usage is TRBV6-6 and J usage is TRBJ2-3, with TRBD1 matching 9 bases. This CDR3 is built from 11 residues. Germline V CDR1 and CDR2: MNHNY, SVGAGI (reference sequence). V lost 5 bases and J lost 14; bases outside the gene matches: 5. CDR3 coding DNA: TGTGCCAGCAGTAACGGACAGGGGAGGTATTTT. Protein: CASSNGQGRYF.

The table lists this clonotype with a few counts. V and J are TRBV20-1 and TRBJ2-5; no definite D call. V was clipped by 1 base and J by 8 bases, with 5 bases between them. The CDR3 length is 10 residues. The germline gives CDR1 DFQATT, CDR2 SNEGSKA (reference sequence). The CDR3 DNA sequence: TGCAGTGCTAGAGTGGATACCCAGTACTTC. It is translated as CSARVDTQYF.

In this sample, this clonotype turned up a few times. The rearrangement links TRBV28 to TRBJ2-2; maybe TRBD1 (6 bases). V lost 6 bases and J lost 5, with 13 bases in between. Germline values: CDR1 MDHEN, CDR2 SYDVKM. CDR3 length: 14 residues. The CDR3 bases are TGTGCCAGCAGGCTAGGGGGTCCGACCGGGGAGCTGTTTTTT. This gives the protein CASRLGGPTGELFF.

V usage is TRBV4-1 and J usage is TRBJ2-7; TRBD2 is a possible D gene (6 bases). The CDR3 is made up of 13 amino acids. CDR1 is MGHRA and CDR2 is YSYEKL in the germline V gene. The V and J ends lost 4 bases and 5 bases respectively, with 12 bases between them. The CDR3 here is CASSRPSEHEQYF. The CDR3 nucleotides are TGCGCCAGCAGCCGGCCTAGCGAGCACGAGCAGTACTTC.

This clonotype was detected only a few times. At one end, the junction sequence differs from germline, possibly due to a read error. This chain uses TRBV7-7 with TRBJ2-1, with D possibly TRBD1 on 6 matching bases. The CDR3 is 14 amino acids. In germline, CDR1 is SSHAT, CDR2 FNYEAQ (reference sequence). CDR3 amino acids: CASSLGGAWNEQFF. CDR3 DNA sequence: TGTGCTAGCAGCTTAGGGGGTGCCTGGAATGAGCAGTTCTTC.

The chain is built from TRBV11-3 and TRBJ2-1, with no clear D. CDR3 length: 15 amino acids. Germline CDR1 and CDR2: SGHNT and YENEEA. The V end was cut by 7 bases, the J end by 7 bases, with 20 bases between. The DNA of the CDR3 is TGTGCCAGCACCCTGTTCTGGAGTAGGTTAAATGAGCAGTTCTTC. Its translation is CASTLFWSRLNEQFF.

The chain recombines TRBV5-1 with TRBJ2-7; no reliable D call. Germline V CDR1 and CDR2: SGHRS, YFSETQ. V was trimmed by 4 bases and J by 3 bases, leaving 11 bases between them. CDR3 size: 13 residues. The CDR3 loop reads CASSLGPHYEQYF. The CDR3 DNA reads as TGCGCCAGCAGCCTTGGGCCCCACTACGAGCAGTACTTC.

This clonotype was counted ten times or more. The CDR3 nucleotides read TGCGCCAGCAGTGAGAGGAGGGACACCATATATTTT. Amino acids: CASSERRDTIYF. The V and J genes are TRBV10-2 and TRBJ1-3; no definite D call. The CDR3 is made up of 12 amino acids. V lost 2 bases and J 8 bases, leaving 7 bases between the germline ends. Germline V CDR1 and CDR2: WSHSY, SAAADI.